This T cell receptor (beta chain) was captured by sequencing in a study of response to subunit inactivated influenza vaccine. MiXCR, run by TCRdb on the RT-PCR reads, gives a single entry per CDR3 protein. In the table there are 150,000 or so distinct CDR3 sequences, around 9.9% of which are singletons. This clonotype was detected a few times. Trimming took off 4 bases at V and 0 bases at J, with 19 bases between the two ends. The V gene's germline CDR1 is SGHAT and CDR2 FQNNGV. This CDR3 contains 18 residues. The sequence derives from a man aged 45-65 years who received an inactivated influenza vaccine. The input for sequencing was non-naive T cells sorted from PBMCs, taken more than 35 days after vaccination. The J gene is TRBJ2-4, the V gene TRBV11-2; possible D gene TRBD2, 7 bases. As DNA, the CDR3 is TGTGCCAGCAGCTCGAGGGGGGGCCTTGATCTAGCCAAAAACATTCAGTACTTC. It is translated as CASSSRGGLDLAKNIQYF.